The 8 T cell receptor beta chains below all came from one sample that was sequenced in a study of blood T cell repertoires in COVID-19 (TCRdb year 2020). The library was made by the immunoSEQ multiplex PCR assay. The table comes from immuneACCESS by way of TCRdb, which keeps in-frame sequences with V and J called. Part of the clones is missing from these tables; in studies checked, under half for an unresolved V gene and the rest for unknown reasons. Here the sample has some 100,000 clones; around 90% occur a single time. The ten largest clones represent 5.5% to 6.5% of the sample. The sample was peripheral blood. The receptors come from a woman aged 55 to 70 with acute or convalescent COVID-19.

This clone was detected only a few times. The chain recombines TRBV28 with TRBJ2-2; D is perhaps TRBD1 (6 bases). V lost 5 bases and J lost 1, with 14 bases in between. The CDR3 runs 16 residues. Germline CDR1 is MDHEN and CDR2 is SYDVKM. CDR3 protein: CASSELLTGNTGELFF. CDR3 bases: TGTGCCAGCAGTGAGCTACTGACAGGGAACACCGGGGAGCTGTTTTTT.

About this clone: The junction departs from germline at one end; a sequencing error may be responsible. The gene calls are TRBV29-1 and TRBJ1-2; maybe TRBD1 (5 bases). The CDR3 loop spans 12 amino acids. CDR1 SQVTM and CDR2 ANQGSEA come from the germline V gene. CDR3 nucleotides: TGCAGCGTTGTTAGAGACAGTCTCCTCGTCGCCTTC. Amino acid sequence: CSVVRDSLLVAF.

Details on this clone: The junction differs from germline at one of its ends, possibly a read error. The rearrangement uses TRBV3-1 (or the pseudogene TRBV3-2) and TRBJ1-2; maybe TRBD1 (6 bases). The CDR3 has 15 amino acids. Germline V lookup: CDR1 LGHDT, CDR2 YNNKEL (reference sequence). This CDR3 is CASSQAGAGVYGYTF. The CDR3 coding sequence is TGTGCCAGCAGTCAAGCGGGGGCGGGAGTCTATGGCTACACCTTC.

This chain joins TRBV29-1 and TRBJ1-2; 8 bases map to TRBD1. The V gene end was trimmed by 4 bases and the J gene end by 4 bases; junction bases not matched to a gene: 5. This CDR3 contains 13 residues. Per the germline V gene, CDR1 is SQVTM and CDR2 is ANQGSEA. CDR3 loop: CSVGTGLGYGYTF. The CDR3 region has the DNA TGCAGCGTTGGGACAGGGCTAGGCTATGGCTACACCTTC.

This chain connects TRBV2 to TRBJ2-7; 7 bases align to TRBD1. CDR3 length equals 14 residues. Trimming removed 6 bases from V and 2 bases from J; junction bases left unmatched: 7. In germline, CDR1 is SNHLY, CDR2 FYNNEI. CDR3 nucleotide sequence: TGTGCCAGCAGGGAGACAGGGATCCCCTACGAGCAGTACTTC. It translates to CASRETGIPYEQYF.

This rearrangement joins TRBV5-1 to TRBJ2-3; D unresolved. Germline lookup yields CDR1 SGHRS and CDR2 YFSETQ. This CDR3 comprises 15 residues. V lost 2 bases and J lost 1, with 11 bases in between. The CDR3 loop reads CASSFSVTGTDTQYF. In DNA form, the CDR3 reads TGCGCCAGCAGCTTCTCCGTTACGGGCACAGATACGCAGTATTTT.

The chain is built from TRBV11-3 and TRBJ2-7; D may be TRBD2 (6 bases). The CDR3 has 13 residues. The germline V gene encodes CDR1 SGHNT and CDR2 YENEEA. V was clipped by 2 bases and J by 7 bases, with 12 bases between them. CDR3 sequence reads: CASSLSGSREQYF. The CDR3 region has the DNA TGTGCCAGCAGCTTAAGCGGGTCGAGGGAGCAGTACTTC.

V is TRBV5-6 and J is TRBJ2-3; D gene unclear. This CDR3 has 11 residues. With 5 bases removed from V and 6 bases from J, the gap between germline ends came to 7 bases. CDR1 and CDR2 from the germline V gene are SGHDT and YYEEEE. CDR3 coding DNA: TGTGCCAGCAGTTCGCGGGATACGCAGTATTTT. Protein: CASSSRDTQYF.